The rows below give T cell receptor beta chains drawn from one sample of a study of T cells in Graves' hyperthyroidism and ophthalmopathy. TCRdb re-derived calls from the multiplex PCR reads in MiXCR, one entry per CDR3 protein. Altogether fewer than 350,000 distinct CDR3 sequences are present, about 18% being singletons, with the ten largest covering under 55%. The sequencing sample was made of blood. Receptors originate from a woman aged 45-65 years with Graves' hyperthyroidism. The CDR3 runs from the conserved cysteine through the conserved F or W. A D gene is named only where the DNA matches it firmly. Some rows mark clone size as missing; the rest say once, few, many or name a class of expanded clone.

j_call d_call v_call clone_size cdr3_aa cdr3_nt
TRBJ2-1 TRBD2 TRBV7-2 - CASSLYGLAASYNEQFF TGTGCCAGCAGCTTATACGGACTAGCGGCCTCCTACAATGAGCAGTTCTTC
TRBJ1-2 TRBD1 TRBV11-2 - CASSLLAGGRDGYTF TGTGCCAGCAGCTTATTGGCAGGGGGCAGAGATGGCTACACCTTC
TRBJ1-1 - TRBV28 many CASSTYSTEAFF TGTGCCAGCAGTACCTATTCCACTGAAGCTTTCTTT
TRBJ2-5 - TRBV9 many CASSAVAQETQYF TGTGCCAGCAGCGCGGTGGCCCAAGAGACCCAGTACTTC
TRBJ1-1 - TRBV11-2 - CASSSYLQGFSAFF TGTGCCAGCAGCTCGTATTTACAGGGATTCTCGGCTTTCTTT
TRBJ2-1 - TRBV7-2 many CASSSTGEQFF TGTGCCAGCAGCTCCACAGGCGAGCAGTTCTTC
TRBJ2-5 - TRBV3-1 - CASSQGGHENQETQYF TGTGCCAGCAGCCAAGGGGGACACGAGAACCAAGAGACCCAGTACTTC
TRBJ2-6 - TRBV12-3/TRBV12-4 - CASRLSLPAGVLTF TGTGCCAGCAGACTGAGCCTTCCGGCCGGCGTCCTGACTTTC
TRBJ1-6 - TRBV3-1 - CASSRSVENSPLHF TGTGCCAGCAGCCGGAGCGTGGAGAATTCACCCCTCCACTTT
TRBJ1-1 - TRBV6-2/TRBV6-3 many CASSYHRDQMNTEAFF TGTGCCAGCAGTTACCACAGGGACCAAATGAACACTGAAGCTTTCTTT
TRBJ2-1 - TRBV11-3 many CASSLESGLAPSNEQFF TGTGCCAGCAGCTTAGAGAGTGGTCTAGCGCCTAGTAATGAGCAGTTCTTC
TRBJ2-1 - TRBV6-1 few CASTKPLGTSTPTGAFF TGTGCCAGCACCAAACCACTGGGGACATCAACTCCTACGGGCGCGTTCTTC
TRBJ1-6 - TRBV9 - CASSLRDTNSPLHF TGTGCCAGCAGCCTCCGGGACACCAATTCACCCCTCCACTTT
TRBJ1-1 - TRBV30 many CAWGRNTEAFF TGTGCCTGGGGGAGGAACACTGAAGCTTTCTTT
TRBJ2-1 - TRBV6-1 many CASSKQDNEQFF TGTGCCAGCAGTAAACAGGACAATGAGCAGTTCTTC
TRBJ1-2 - TRBV10-3 few CAISESTSPNYGYTF TGTGCCATCAGTGAGTCGACTTCGCCCAACTATGGCTACACCTTC
TRBJ2-5 TRBD2 TRBV5-1 many CASSETSGGAWETQYF TGCGCCAGCAGCGAGACTAGCGGGGGGGCCTGGGAGACCCAGTACTTC
TRBJ2-2 - TRBV28 - CASTPPGQIPPGELFF TGTGCCAGCACACCGCCGGGACAAATTCCCCCCGGGGAGCTGTTTTTT
TRBJ1-5 - TRBV28 many CASTSLFRERRGSGQPQHF TGTGCCAGCACCTCGCTGTTCCGAGAGCGGAGGGGGTCGGGTCAGCCCCAGCATTTT
TRBJ1-5 - TRBV7-2 - CASSLNTGGWGQPQHF TGTGCCAGCAGCTTAAATACGGGAGGCTGGGGTCAGCCCCAGCATTTT
TRBJ1-3 - TRBV6-2/TRBV6-3 - CASSSSVPSGNTIYF TGTGCCAGCAGTTCGTCCGTTCCCTCCGGAAACACCATATATTTT
TRBJ1-4 TRBD1 TRBV13 few CASSNRYGTANEKLFF TGTGCCAGCAGCAACCGGTACGGGACAGCTAATGAAAAACTGTTTTTT
TRBJ2-1 TRBD2 TRBV11-2 many CASGGGGENEQFF TGTGCCAGCGGTGGCGGGGGTGAGAATGAGCAGTTCTTC
TRBJ1-3 - TRBV20-1 - CSARYAGTLSSGNTIYF TGCAGTGCTCGGTATGCCGGGACCCTTAGCTCTGGAAACACCATATATTTT
TRBJ1-1 - TRBV13 few CASSFPQRGTEAFF TGTGCCAGCAGCTTCCCTCAAAGGGGGACTGAAGCTTTCTTT
TRBJ1-1 - TRBV5-1 many CASSPGGADTEAFF TGCGCCAGCAGCCCTGGAGGCGCGGACACTGAAGCTTTCTTT
TRBJ2-1 - TRBV7-6 many CASSPGDEQFF TGTGCCAGCAGCCCGGGGGATGAGCAGTTCTTC
TRBJ1-1 TRBD1 TRBV12-3/TRBV12-4 many CASIPSGTVNTEAFF TGTGCCAGCATCCCTTCCGGGACAGTGAACACTGAAGCTTTCTTT
TRBJ1-2 TRBD1 TRBV3-1 few CASSHPGTGLGGYTF TGTGCCAGCAGCCACCCCGGGACAGGGTTGGGTGGCTACACCTTC
TRBJ2-7 TRBD1 TRBV6-1 - CASGFGTGASYEQYF TGTGCCAGCGGCTTCGGGACAGGTGCGTCCTACGAGCAGTACTTC
TRBJ2-1 TRBD1 TRBV5-8 - CASTQPGQGWNEQFF TGTGCCAGCACCCAGCCTGGACAGGGCTGGAATGAGCAGTTCTTC
TRBJ2-3 - TRBV3-1 - CASSQDLSGGDTQYF TGTGCCAGCAGCCAAGATTTGAGCGGAGGAGATACGCAGTATTTT
TRBJ1-2 TRBD1 TRBV19 few CASSMGQRPGAYGYTF TGTGCCAGTAGTATGGGACAGCGACCCGGAGCCTATGGCTACACCTTC
TRBJ1-2 - TRBV19 - CASSIEHRDFGGYTF TGTGCCAGTAGTATAGAGCACAGGGACTTCGGTGGCTACACCTTC
TRBJ2-3 - TRBV24-1 many CATSGSSGATTDTQYF TGTGCCACCAGTGGTTCGTCGGGGGCTACCACAGATACGCAGTATTTT
TRBJ2-7 - TRBV10-2 - CASREPFGGPGYNEQYF TGCGCCAGCAGAGAACCCTTCGGAGGGCCGGGATACAATGAGCAGTACTTC
TRBJ2-7 - TRBV5-1 - CASSFETDSYEQYF TGCGCCAGCAGCTTCGAAACAGACTCCTACGAGCAGTACTTC
TRBJ1-1 TRBD1 TRBV2 many CASTEDRRDTEAFF TGTGCCAGCACCGAGGACAGGCGGGACACTGAAGCTTTCTTT
TRBJ2-1 TRBD2 TRBV27 - CASRDLAGGMEEQFF TGTGCCAGCAGGGATTTAGCGGGAGGGATGGAGGAGCAGTTCTTC
TRBJ2-3 TRBD2 TRBV20-1 many CSASAPGLGTDTQYF TGCAGTGCTAGCGCCCCGGGACTAGGGACAGATACGCAGTATTTT
TRBJ2-5 - TRBV15 few CATSRERPGYQETQYF TGTGCCACCAGCAGAGAACGGCCAGGGTACCAAGAGACCCAGTACTTC
TRBJ1-1 - TRBV12-3/TRBV12-4 many CASSYGVRAFF TGTGCCAGCAGTTATGGGGTTAGGGCTTTCTTT
TRBJ2-3 TRBD2 TRBV3-1 few CASSPRGTSGFTDTQYF TGTGCCAGCAGCCCTCGAGGGACTAGCGGGTTCACAGATACGCAGTATTTT
TRBJ2-2 TRBD1 TRBV30 few CAWTRDSNTGELFF TGTGCCTGGACCCGGGACAGCAACACCGGGGAGCTGTTTTTT
TRBJ2-3 TRBD2 TRBV15 few CATSRGGTSGGSDAQYF TGTGCCACCAGCAGAGGAGGGACTAGCGGGGGGTCGGATGCGCAGTATTTT
TRBJ2-5 TRBD2 TRBV5-6 - CASSLLGGTQETQYF TGTGCCAGCAGCTTGTTGGGGGGGACTCAAGAGACCCAGTACTTC
TRBJ1-5 TRBD1 TRBV20-1 few CSAATHRGEDQPQHF TGCAGTGCTGCCACGCACAGGGGAGAAGACCAGCCCCAGCATTTT
TRBJ2-5 - TRBV4-2 - CASSQGSGSQETQYF TGTGCCAGCAGCCAAGGGTCGGGATCCCAAGAGACCCAGTACTTC
TRBJ1-6 TRBD1 TRBV5-6 - CASSSDQGAGNSPLHF TGTGCCAGCAGCTCGGACCAGGGGGCTGGTAATTCACCCCTCCACTTT
TRBJ2-3 TRBD1 TRBV6-2/TRBV6-3 - CASSTWTGGGTDTQYF TGTGCCAGCAGTACTTGGACAGGGGGCGGGACAGATACGCAGTATTTT
TRBJ1-5 - TRBV12-3/TRBV12-4 - CASSDMVGRGNQPQHF TGTGCCAGCAGTGATATGGTGGGGCGCGGCAATCAGCCCCAGCATTTT
TRBJ1-2 TRBD1 TRBV25-1 - CASSDAEAGGRGYTF TGTGCCAGCAGTGACGCCGAGGCAGGGGGCAGGGGCTACACCTTC
TRBJ2-3 TRBD1 TRBV6-1 many CATADRTTDTQYF TGTGCCACCGCGGACAGGACCACAGATACGCAGTATTTT
TRBJ2-3 TRBD1 TRBV5-1 few CASSPTGVSTDTQYF TGCGCCAGCAGCCCAACAGGGGTTAGCACAGATACGCAGTATTTT
TRBJ1-6 - TRBV11-2 many CASSFDLNSPLHF TGTGCCAGCAGCTTTGACCTTAATTCACCCCTCCACTTT